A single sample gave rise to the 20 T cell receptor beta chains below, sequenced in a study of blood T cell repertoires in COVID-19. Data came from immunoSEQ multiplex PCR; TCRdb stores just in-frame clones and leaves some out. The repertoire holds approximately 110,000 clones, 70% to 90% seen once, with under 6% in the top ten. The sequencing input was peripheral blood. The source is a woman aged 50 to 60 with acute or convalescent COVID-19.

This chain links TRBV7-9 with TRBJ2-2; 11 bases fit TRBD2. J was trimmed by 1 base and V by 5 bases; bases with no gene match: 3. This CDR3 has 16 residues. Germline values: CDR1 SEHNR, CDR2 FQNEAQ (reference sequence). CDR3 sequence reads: CASSEGLAVNTGELFF. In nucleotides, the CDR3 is TGTGCCAGCAGCGAGGGACTAGCGGTGAACACCGGGGAGCTGTTTTTT. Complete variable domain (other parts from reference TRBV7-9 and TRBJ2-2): DTGVSQNPRHKITKRGQNVTFRCDPISEHNRLYWYRQTLGQGPEFLTYFQNEAQLEKSRLLSDRFSAERPKGSFSTLEIQRTEQGDSAMYLCASSEGLAVNTGELFFGEGSRLTVL.

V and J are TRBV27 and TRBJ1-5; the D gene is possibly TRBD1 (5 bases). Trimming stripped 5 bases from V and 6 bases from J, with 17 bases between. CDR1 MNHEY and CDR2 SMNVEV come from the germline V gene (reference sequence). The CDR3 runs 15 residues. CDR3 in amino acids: CASSPGDLWSQPQHF. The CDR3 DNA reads TGTGCCAGCAGTCCCGGGGACTTGTGGAGTCAGCCCCAGCATTTT.

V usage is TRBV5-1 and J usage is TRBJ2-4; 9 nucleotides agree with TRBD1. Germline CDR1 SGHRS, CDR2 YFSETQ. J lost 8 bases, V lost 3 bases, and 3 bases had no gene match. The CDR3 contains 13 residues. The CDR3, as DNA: TGCGCCAGCAGCTGGGGACAGGGTGACATTCAGTACTTC. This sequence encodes CASSWGQGDIQYF.

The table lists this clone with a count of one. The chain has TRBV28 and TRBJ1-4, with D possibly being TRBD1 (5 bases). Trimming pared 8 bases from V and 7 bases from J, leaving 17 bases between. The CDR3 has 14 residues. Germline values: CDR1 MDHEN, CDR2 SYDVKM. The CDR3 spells CASGRPGKSEKLFF. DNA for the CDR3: TGTGCCAGCGGACGGCCAGGGAAGTCTGAAAAACTGTTTTTT.

This CDR3 is CATSDRGSRELFF. For the CDR3, the DNA is TGTGCCACCAGTGACCGGGGGTCTCGGGAGCTGTTTTTT. V usage is TRBV24-1 and J usage is TRBJ2-2; tentatively, D is TRBD2 (6 bases). The CDR3 has 13 amino acids. With 4 bases removed from V and 9 bases from J, the gap between germline ends came to 11 bases. The germline V gene has CDR1 KGHDR and CDR2 SFDVKD.

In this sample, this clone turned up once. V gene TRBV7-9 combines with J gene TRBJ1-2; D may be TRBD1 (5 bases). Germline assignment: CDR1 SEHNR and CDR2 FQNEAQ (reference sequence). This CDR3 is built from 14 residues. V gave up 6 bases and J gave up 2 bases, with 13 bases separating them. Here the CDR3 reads CASREDTTNYGYTF. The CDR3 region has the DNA TGTGCCAGCAGAGAGGACACAACCAACTATGGCTACACCTTC.

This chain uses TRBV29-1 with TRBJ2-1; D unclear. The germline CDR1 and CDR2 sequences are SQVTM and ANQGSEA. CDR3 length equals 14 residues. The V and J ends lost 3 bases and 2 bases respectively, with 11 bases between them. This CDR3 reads CSVDSRFTYNEQFF. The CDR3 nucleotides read TGCAGCGTTGATAGCAGATTCACCTACAATGAGCAGTTCTTC.

The CDR3 loop is CASSQEGGGPQYF. The DNA of the CDR3 is TGTGCCAGCAGCCAAGAAGGGGGAGGGCCACAGTACTTC. The chain carries TRBV4-2 and TRBJ2-7, with a tentative D call TRBD2 (7 bases). The CDR3 spans 13 residues. The germline V and J ends were trimmed by 0 bases and 10 bases, with 13 bases remaining between them. The germline CDR1 and CDR2 sequences are LGHNA and YNFKEQ.

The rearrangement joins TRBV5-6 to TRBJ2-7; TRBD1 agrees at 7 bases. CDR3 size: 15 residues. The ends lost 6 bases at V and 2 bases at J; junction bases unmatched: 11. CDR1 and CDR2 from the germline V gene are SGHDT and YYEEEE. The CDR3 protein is CASNLGDRFPYEQYF. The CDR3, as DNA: TGTGCCAGCAACCTTGGGGACAGATTTCCCTACGAGCAGTACTTC.

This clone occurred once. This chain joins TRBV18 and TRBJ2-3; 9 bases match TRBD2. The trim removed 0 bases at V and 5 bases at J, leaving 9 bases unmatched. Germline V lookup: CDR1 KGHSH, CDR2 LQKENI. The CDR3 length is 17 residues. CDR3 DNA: TGTGCCAGCTCACCACCGTTTGATAGCGGGAGTCGAGATACGCAGTATTTT. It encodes CASSPPFDSGSRDTQYF.

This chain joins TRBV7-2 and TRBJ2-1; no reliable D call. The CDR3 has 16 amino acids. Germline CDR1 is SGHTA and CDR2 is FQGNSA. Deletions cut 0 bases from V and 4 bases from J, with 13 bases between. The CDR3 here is CASSLAGTVVYNEQFF. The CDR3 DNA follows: TGTGCCAGCAGCTTAGCTGGTACGGTTGTTTACAATGAGCAGTTCTTC.

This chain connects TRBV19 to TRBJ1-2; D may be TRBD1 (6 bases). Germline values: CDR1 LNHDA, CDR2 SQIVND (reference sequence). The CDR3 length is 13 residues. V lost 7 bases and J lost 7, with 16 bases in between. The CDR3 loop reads CASIQQGSSGYTF. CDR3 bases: TGTGCCAGTATTCAACAGGGAAGTAGTGGCTACACCTTC.

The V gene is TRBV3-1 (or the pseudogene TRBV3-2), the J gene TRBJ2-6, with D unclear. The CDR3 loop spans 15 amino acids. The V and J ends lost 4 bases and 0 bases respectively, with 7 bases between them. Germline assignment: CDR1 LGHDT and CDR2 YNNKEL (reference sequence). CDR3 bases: TGTGCCAGCAGCCCGGTACCCTCTGGGGCCAACGTCCTGACTTTC. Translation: CASSPVPSGANVLTF.

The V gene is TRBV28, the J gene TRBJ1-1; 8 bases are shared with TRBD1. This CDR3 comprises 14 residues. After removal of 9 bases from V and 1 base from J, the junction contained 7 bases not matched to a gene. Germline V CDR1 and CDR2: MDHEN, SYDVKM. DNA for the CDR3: TGTGCCAGTCGACAGGGGCAACGGAACACTGAAGCTTTCTTT. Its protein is CASRQGQRNTEAFF.

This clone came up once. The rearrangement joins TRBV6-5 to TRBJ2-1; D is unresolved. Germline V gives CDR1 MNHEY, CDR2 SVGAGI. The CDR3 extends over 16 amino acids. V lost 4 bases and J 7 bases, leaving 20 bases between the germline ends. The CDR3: CASSSPGGARWNEQFF. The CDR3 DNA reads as TGTGCCAGCAGTTCCCCCGGTGGCGCGCGGTGGAATGAGCAGTTCTTC.

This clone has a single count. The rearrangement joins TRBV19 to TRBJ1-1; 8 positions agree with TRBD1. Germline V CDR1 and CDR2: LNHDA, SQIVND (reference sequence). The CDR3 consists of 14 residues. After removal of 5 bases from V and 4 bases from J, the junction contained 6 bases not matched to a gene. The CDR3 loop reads CASSLMDRVTEAFF. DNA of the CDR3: TGTGCCAGTAGTTTGATGGACAGGGTCACTGAAGCTTTCTTT.

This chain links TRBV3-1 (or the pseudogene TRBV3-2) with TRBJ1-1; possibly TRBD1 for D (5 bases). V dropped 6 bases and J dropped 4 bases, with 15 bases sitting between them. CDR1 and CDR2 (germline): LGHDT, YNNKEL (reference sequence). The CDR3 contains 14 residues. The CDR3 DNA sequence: TGTGCCAGCAGTAAGTCACAAAGGGGCACTGAAGCTTTCTTT. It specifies CASSKSQRGTEAFF.

DNA of the CDR3: TGTGCCAGCAGTCCTGGGACTAGATCCTTCACCGGGGAGCTGTTTTTT. Protein: CASSPGTRSFTGELFF. The V and J genes are TRBV27 and TRBJ2-2; 8 nucleotides align to TRBD2. V lost 5 bases and J lost 4; bases outside the gene matches: 9. Germline V gives CDR1 MNHEY, CDR2 SMNVEV (reference sequence). This CDR3 has 16 amino acids.

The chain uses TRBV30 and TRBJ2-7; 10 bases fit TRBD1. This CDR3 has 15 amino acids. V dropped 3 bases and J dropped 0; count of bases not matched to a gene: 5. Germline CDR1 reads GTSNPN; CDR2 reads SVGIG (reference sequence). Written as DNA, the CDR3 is TGTGCCTGGAGAGCCGGGACAGGGGTCTCCTACGAGCAGTACTTC. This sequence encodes CAWRAGTGVSYEQYF.

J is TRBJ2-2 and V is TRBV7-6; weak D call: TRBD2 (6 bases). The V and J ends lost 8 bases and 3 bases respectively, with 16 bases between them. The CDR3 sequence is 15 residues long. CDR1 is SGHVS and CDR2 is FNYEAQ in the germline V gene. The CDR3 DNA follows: TGTGCCAGCGACGGGGGAGTGGTCGACACCGGGGAGCTGTTTTTT. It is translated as CASDGGVVDTGELFF.